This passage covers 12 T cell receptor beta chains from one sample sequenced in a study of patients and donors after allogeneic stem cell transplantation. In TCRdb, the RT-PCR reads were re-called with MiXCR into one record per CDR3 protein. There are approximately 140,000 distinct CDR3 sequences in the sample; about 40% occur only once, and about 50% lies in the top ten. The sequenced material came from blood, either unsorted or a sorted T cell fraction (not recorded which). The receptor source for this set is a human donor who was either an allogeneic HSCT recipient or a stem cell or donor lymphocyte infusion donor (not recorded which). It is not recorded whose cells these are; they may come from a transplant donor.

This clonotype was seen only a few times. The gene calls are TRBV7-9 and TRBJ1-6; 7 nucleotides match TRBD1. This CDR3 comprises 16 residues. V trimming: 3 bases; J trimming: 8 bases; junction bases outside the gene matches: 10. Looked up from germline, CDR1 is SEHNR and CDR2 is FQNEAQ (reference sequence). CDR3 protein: CASSFRTGVGDSPLHF. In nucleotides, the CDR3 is TGTGCCAGCAGCTTTCGGACAGGTGTGGGTGATTCACCCCTCCACTTT.

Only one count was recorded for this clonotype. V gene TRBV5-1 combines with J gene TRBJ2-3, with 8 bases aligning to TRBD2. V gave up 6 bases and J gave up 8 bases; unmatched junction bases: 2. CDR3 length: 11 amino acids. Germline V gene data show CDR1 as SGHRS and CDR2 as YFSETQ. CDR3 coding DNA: TGCGCCAGCAATAGCGGGGTTACGCAGTATTTT. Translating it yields CASNSGVTQYF.

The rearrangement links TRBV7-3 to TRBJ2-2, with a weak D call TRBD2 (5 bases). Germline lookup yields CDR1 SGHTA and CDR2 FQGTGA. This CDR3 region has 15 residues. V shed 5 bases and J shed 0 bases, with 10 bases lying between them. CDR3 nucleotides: TGTGCCAGCAGCCCGGGAATTTCGAACACCGGGGAGCTGTTTTTT. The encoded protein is CASSPGISNTGELFF.

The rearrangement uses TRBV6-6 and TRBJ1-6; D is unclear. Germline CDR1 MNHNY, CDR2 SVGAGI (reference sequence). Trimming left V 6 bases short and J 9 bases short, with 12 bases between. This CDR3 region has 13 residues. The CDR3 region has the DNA TGTGCCAGCAGCCCGGGTGTCGGTTCACCCCTCCACTTT. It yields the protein CASSPGVGSPLHF.

The CDR3 DNA reads as TGTGCCAGCAGTGTGACAGGCCTGAGGTTGGAGACCCAGTACTTC. Translation: CASSVTGLRLETQYF. The V call is TRBV12-3 or TRBV12-4, the J call TRBJ2-5; TRBD1 might be the D (6 bases). V lost 5 bases, J lost 5 bases, and 18 bases lay in between. The CDR3 loop spans 15 amino acids.

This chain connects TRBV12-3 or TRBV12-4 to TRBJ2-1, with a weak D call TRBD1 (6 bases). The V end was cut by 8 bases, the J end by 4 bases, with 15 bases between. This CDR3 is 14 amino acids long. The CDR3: CASGPTGPYNEQFF. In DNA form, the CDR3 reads TGTGCCAGCGGTCCGACAGGACCATACAATGAGCAGTTCTTC.

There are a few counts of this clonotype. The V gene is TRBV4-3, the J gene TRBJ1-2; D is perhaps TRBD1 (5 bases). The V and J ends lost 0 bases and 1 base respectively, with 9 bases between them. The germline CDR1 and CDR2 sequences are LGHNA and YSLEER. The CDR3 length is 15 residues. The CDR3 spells CASSQERGVNYGYTF. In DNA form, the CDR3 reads TGCGCCAGCAGCCAAGAACGGGGGGTTAACTATGGCTACACCTTC.

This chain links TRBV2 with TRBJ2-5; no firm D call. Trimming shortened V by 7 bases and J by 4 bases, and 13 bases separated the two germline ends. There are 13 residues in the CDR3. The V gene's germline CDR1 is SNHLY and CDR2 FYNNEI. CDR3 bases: TGTGCCAGCATACGGGTAATGACAGAGACCCAGTACTTC. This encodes CASIRVMTETQYF.

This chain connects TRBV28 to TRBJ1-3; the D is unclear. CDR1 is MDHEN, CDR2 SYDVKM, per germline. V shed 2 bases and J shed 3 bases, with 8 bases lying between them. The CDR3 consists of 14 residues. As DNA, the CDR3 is TGTGCCAGCAGTTTAAGTGTGGTTGGAAACACCATATATTTT. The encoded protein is CASSLSVVGNTIYF.

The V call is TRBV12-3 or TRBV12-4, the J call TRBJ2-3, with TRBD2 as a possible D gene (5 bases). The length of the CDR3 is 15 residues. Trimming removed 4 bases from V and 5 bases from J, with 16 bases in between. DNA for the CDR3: TGTGCCAGCAGTTCCTTTACGGGGTCCGGAGATACGCAGTATTTT. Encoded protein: CASSSFTGSGDTQYF.

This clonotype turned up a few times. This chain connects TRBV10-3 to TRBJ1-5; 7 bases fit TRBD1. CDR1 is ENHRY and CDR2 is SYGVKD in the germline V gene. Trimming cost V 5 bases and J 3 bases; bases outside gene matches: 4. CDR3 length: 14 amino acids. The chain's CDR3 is CAISPGQLNQPQHF. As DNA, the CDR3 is TGTGCCATCAGTCCGGGACAGCTCAATCAGCCCCAGCATTTT.

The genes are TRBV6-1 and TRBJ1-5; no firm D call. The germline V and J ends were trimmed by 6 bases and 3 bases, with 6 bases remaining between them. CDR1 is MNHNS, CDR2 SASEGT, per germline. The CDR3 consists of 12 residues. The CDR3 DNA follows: TGTGCCAGCAGCCAGGACAATCAGCCCCAGCATTTT. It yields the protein CASSQDNQPQHF.